The clone carrying this T cell receptor (beta chain) has a handful of counts. The antigen is not known. The sample is drawn from a study of identical twins. Study findings and constraints: The study drew conclusions from cross-sectional statistical analysis, not from following the same donors.

TCRdb analysed the 5' RACE reads with MiXCR anew, one entry per CDR3 protein. The sample carries 350,000 or so distinct CDR3 sequences, approximately 9.1% recorded once. Germline CDR1 and CDR2: MDHEN and SYDVKM. The CDR3 is 18 amino acids. Trimming pared 3 bases from V and 4 bases from J, leaving 22 bases between. The chain carries TRBV28 and TRBJ1-5, with a weak D call TRBD1 (6 bases). The sample comprised naive T cells sorted from blood. The clonotype originates from a woman aged 45-59 years in good health. CDR3: CASSFTGGSELQNQPQHF. In DNA, the CDR3 is TGTGCCAGCAGTTTCACTGGGGGCAGCGAGCTTCAAAATCAGCCCCAGCATTTT.